A selection of T cell receptor delta chains follows, all from one sample in a study of Vδ1+ human thymocytes. TCRdb applied CATT to the multiplex PCR reads for clone calling. The sample yields just under 55,000 delta-chain clones, 15% to 20% seen once. Sequencing used Vdelta1+ gamma-delta thymocytes from the thymus. These TCRs come from a boy under two years old who had congenital heart surgery. Each CDR3 is given with its conserved first and last residue. The D gene is left open where the match is weak. Only part of the rows carry a size: once, few, many, or a class if the clone is expanded.

>TRDV1|TRDJ1|TRDD3|few
TGTGCTCTTGGGGAACTATCCGAGATTGGGGGATCACCCGATAAACTCATCTTT
CALGELSEIGGSPDKLIF
>TRDV1|TRDJ1|-|few
TGTGCTCTTGGGGAACTTAAAGGAGGATTTCGGCTCATCTTT
CALGELKGGFRLIF
>TRDV1|TRDJ1|-|-
TGTGCTCTTGGGGAAGGGGAACTGGGAAGGGGGTACACCGATAAACTCATCTTT
CALGEGELGRGYTDKLIF
>TRDV1|TRDJ1|-|few
TGTGCTCTTGCTCAATACAACCCGTGGGAACCAACTTCCCAGTACACCGATAAACTCATCTTT
CALAQYNPWEPTSQYTDKLIF
>TRDV1|TRDJ1|-|-
TGTGCTCTTGGGGACTACCGTCCCTCAGGGGGTCTCGATAAACTCATCTTT
CALGDYRPSGGLDKLIF
>TRDV1|TRDJ1|TRDD3|-
TGTGCTCTTGGGGACGTCTTAGTTCCGTACTGGGGGGCAAATTTGTCCACCGATAAACTCATCTTT
CALGDVLVPYWGANLSTDKLIF
>TRDV1|TRDJ1|-|-
TGTGCTCTTGGGGAAATGGGGCGACCGGGGGCCAACACCGATAAACTCATCTTT
CALGEMGRPGANTDKLIF
>TRDV1|TRDJ1|-|-
TGTGCTCTTGAGGAGCCCTCCTACGCCTGGGGGGATGATAAACTCATCTTT
CALEEPSYAWGDDKLIF
>TRDV1|TRDJ1|TRDD3|few
TGTGCTCTTGGGGAAGTTTTTGACTACTGGGGGATACGCAATCAGAAGTACACCGATAAACTCATCTTT
CALGEVFDYWGIRNQKYTDKLIF
>TRDV1|TRDJ1|-|-
TGTGCTCTTGGGGAATGTACCCGCACCGATAAACTCATCTTT
CALGECTRTDKLIF
>TRDV1|TRDJ1|TRDD3|few
TGTGCTCTTGGGCCCTTGAGGGCTACCCAAAGGGTGGGGGATAATACCGATAAACTCATCTTT
CALGPLRATQRVGDNTDKLIF
>TRDV1|TRDJ1|-|-
TGTGCTCTTGGGGAACGGAGGATAGTCAGGGATATTTGCACCGATAAACTCATCTTT
CALGERRIVRDICTDKLIF
>TRDV1|TRDJ1|TRDD3|-
TGTGCTCTTGGGGCGTTCGTACTGGGGATTCCCCAAGCGGGACTCATCTTT
CALGAFVLGIPQAGLIF